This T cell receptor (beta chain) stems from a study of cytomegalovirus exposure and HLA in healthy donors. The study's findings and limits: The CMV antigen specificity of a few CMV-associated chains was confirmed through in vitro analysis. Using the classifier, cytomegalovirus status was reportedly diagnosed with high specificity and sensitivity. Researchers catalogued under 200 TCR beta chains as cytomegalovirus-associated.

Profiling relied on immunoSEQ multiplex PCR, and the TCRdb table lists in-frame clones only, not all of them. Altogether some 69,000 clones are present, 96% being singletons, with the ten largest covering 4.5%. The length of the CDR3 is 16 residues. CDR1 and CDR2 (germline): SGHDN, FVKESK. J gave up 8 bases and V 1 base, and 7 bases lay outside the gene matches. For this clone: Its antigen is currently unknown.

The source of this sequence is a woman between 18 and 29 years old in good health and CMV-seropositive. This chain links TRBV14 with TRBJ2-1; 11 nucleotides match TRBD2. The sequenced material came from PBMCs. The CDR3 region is CASSQGRRLAGYEQFF. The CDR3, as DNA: TGTGCCAGCAGCCAAGGGAGGCGACTAGCGGGATATGAGCAGTTCTTC.